The clone carrying this T cell receptor beta chain was seen repeatedly, ten times or more. CDR1 is DFQATT, CDR2 SNEGSKA, per germline (reference sequence). The CDR3 covers 12 residues. The ends lost 1 base at V and 6 bases at J; junction bases unmatched: 0. This entry belongs to a study of T cells after yellow fever vaccination. MiXCR, run by TCRdb on the 5' RACE reads, gives a single entry per CDR3 protein. Of about 210,000 distinct CDR3 sequences in the sample, more than 3% were seen once. The source was CD4+ T cells sorted from PBMCs, collected 10 days after the yellow fever booster vaccination. The chain is built from TRBV20-1 and TRBJ2-1; the match to TRBD2 covers 7 bases. The sequence came from a man between 18 and 35 years old who received the YFV17D yellow fever vaccine. CDR3 in DNA: TGCAGTGCTAGAGCGGGAGGCAATGAGCAGTTCTTC. Translating it yields CSARAGGNEQFF.